This record looks at one T cell receptor beta chain sequence and its context. No antigen is known for it. Base qualities are not at hand, and no much larger clone is one base apart. The library was produced with PCR. Sequencing was performed on an Illumina HiSeq 2500. To reduce PCR and sequencing biases, unique molecular identifiers were built into the TCR beta cDNA libraries. Some 500,000 cDNA molecules were obtained for every 1 to 10 million input T cells, so each molecule roughly corresponded to one T cell. Patient libraries were prepared and sequenced with the same protocol used for the earlier healthy control dataset. Within a given batch, samples were prepared together, multiplexed and sequenced on the same HiSeq lane. In the authors' own workflow: MIGEC was used to process the raw barcoded reads, and molecular identifier groups with only a single read were discarded before consensus assembly and CDR3 extraction. Clonotype tables were post-analysed with VDJtools, and diversity was normalized by down-sampling all datasets to the smallest sample size. In repertoire overlap clustering, CDR3 amino acid sequences, but not nucleotide sequences, were matched to correct batch-related cross-sample contamination. TCRdb trimmed public reads at Q25 via fastp, called clones via MiXCR and kept in-frame beta chains. Under each unique CDR3 protein, matching rows form one entry showing the most common genes and DNA. These V and J calls derive from TCRdb rather than the authors' analysis. The sample table contains 450,000 to 650,000 distinct CDR3 sequences; only one count was recorded for around 40% of them. The top ten constitute under 2% of the sample.

These data come from a study of post-analysis software for immune sequencing data (dated by TCRdb to between 2015 and 2017). General notes on the study: Relapsing-remitting, secondary progressive and progressive-relapsing multiple sclerosis were recorded as disease courses, and subtype annotation was lacking for some patients. The multiple sclerosis patient repertoires were compared with more than 9 previously published healthy control repertoires from donors aged roughly 6 to 25 years. A subset of samples was prepared in parallel using single-end sample barcoding, then pooled and co-amplified after Illumina adapter ligation. What the authors observed across the whole study: Significantly higher frequencies in patients than in controls were found for several TRBV segments, including TRBV5-6, TRBV5-1 and TRBV20-1. Strong co-clustering of samples prepared in the same batch was shown by direct clustering with F measure, prompting a batch-effect correction. The multiple sclerosis patient group was slightly younger than the control group. Compared with controls, multiple sclerosis patients had significantly lower normalized Chao1 diversity, a finding suggesting substantial peripheral T-cell clonal expansion.

Reading from cysteine to phenylalanine, the CDR3 counts 16 amino acids. The retained sequence is limited to the CDR3, 48 bases, with the frame set at the first base. At the junction V is shortened by 0 bases and J by 3 bases; bases outside the gene matches: 3. To demonstrate the VDJtools post-analysis software, the study profiled TCR beta repertoires from the peripheral blood of around 13 young patients with multiple sclerosis. The patients with multiple sclerosis were children and adolescents between roughly 6 and 17 years of age. This receptor chain uses TRBV12-3 or TRBV12-4 and TRBJ1-5, with 9 central nucleotides matching TRBD1. The receptor comes from a girl aged 10-17 years with multiple sclerosis. The specimen was blood. This receptor carries the CDR3 CASSLAGQGNNQPQHF. The bases are TGTGCCAGCAGTTTAGCGGGACAGGGTAACAATCAGCCCCAGCATTTT.